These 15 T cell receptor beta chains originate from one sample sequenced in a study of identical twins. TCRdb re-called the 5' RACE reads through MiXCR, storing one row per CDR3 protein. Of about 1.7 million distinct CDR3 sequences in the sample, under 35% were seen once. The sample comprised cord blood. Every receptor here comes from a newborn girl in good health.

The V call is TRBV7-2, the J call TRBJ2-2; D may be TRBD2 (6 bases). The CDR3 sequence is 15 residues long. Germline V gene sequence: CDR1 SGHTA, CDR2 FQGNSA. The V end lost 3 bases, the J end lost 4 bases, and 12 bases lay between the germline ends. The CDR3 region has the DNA TGTGCCAGCAGCTTTGGAGGGGTCATCACCGGGGAGCTGTTTTTT. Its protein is CASSFGGVITGELFF.

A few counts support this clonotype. The CDR3: CASSPQGAYEQFF. CDR3 coding DNA: TGTGCCAGCAGCCCACAGGGGGCCTATGAGCAGTTCTTC. This rearrangement joins TRBV6-5 to TRBJ2-1; the match to TRBD1 covers 9 bases. CDR3 size: 13 residues. The germline V gene has CDR1 MNHEY and CDR2 SVGAGI. V shed 6 bases, J shed 8 bases, and the junction held 5 bases outside the gene matches.

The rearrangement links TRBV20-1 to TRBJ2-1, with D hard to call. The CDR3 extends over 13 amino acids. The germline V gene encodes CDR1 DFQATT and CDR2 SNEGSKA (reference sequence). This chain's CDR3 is CSTRSRPTNEQFF. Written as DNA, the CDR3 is TGCTCTACTCGATCTAGGCCGACCAATGAGCAGTTCTTC.

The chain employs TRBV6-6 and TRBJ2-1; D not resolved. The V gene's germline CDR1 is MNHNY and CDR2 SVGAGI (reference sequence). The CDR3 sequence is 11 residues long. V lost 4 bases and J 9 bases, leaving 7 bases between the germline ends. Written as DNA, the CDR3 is TGTGCCAGCAGTTGGTCCCGTGAGCAGTTCTTC. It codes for CASSWSREQFF.

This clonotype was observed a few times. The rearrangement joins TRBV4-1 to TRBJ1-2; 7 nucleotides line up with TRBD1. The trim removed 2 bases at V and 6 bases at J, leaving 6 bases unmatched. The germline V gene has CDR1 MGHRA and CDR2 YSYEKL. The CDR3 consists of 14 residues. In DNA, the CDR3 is TGCGCCAGCAGCCAATCCCCCGGACAGGATGGCTACACCTTC. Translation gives CASSQSPGQDGYTF.

The CDR3 reads CATRGSSIQYF. CDR3 DNA: TGTGCCACCAGGGGGTCTTCAATTCAGTACTTC. This chain connects TRBV3-1 to TRBJ2-7; 7 bases fit TRBD1. Germline-derived CDR1 and CDR2 are LGHDT and YNNKEL (reference sequence). J gave up 10 bases and V 10 bases, and 10 bases lay outside the gene matches. This CDR3 region has 11 residues.

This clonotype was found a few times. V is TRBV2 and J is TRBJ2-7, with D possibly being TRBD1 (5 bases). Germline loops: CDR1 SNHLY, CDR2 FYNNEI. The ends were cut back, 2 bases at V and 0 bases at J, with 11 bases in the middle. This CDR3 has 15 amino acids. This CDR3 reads CASSELVQGSYEQYF. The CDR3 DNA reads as TGTGCCAGCAGTGAACTAGTCCAGGGCTCCTACGAGCAGTACTTC.

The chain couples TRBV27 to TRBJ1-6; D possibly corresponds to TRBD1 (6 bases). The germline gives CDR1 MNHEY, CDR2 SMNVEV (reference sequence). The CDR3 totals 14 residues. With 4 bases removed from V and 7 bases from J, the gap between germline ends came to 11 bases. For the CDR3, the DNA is TGTGCCAGCAGTTACAACAGGGAGAATTCACCCCTCCACTTT. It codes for CASSYNRENSPLHF.

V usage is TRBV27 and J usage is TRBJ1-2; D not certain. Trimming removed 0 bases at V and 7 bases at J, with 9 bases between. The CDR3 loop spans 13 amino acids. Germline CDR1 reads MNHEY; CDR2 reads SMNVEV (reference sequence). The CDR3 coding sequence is TGTGCCAGCAGTTTATCGGGTCACGGTGGCTACACCTTC. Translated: CASSLSGHGGYTF.

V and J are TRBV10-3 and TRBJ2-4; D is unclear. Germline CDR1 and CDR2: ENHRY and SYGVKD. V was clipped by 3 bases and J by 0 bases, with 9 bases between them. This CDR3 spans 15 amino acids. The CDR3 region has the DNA TGTGCCATCAGTGATATCCTTCTAGCCAAAAACATTCAGTACTTC. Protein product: CAISDILLAKNIQYF.

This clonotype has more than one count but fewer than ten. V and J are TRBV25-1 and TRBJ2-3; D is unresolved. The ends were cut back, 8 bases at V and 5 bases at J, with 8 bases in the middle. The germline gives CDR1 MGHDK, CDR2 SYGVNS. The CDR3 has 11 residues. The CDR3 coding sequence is TGTGCCAGCCTTTCCCGAGATACGCAGTATTTT. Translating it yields CASLSRDTQYF.

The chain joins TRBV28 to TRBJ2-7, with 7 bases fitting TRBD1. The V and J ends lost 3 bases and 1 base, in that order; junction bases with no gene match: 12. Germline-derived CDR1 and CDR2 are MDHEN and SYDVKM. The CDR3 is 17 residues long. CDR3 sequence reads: CASSFGSSGTVSYEQYF. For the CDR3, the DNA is TGTGCCAGCAGTTTTGGGTCATCCGGGACAGTTTCCTACGAGCAGTACTTC.

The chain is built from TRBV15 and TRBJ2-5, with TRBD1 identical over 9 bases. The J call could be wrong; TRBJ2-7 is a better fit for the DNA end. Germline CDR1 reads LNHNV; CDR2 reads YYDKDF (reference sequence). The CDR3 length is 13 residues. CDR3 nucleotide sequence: TGTGCCACCAGCAAGGACAGGGGACACGAGCAGTACTTC. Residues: CATSKDRGHEQYF.

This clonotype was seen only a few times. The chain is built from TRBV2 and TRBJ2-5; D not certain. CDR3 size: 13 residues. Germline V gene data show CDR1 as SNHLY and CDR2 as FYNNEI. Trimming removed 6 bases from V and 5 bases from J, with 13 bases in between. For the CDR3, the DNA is TGTGCCAGCAGGACGACTTGGCGGGAGACCCAGTACTTC. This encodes CASRTTWRETQYF.

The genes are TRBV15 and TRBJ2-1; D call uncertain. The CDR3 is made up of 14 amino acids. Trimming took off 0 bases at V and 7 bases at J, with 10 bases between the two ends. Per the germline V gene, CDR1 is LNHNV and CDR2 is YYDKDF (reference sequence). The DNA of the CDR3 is TGTGCCACCAGCAGAGATTCTGTTCGGAATGAGCAGTTCTTC. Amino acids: CATSRDSVRNEQFF.